These 2 T cell receptor beta chains share one sample of origin, sequenced in a study of T cells after yellow fever vaccination. TCRdb re-analysed the 5' RACE reads in MiXCR, keeping a single row per CDR3 protein. The sample consists of just under 600,000 distinct CDR3 sequences, roughly 13% of them appearing once. The material sequenced was PBMCs, taken on the day of the yellow fever booster vaccination. These receptors came from a man between 25 and 39 years old who received the YFV17D yellow fever vaccine.

V and J are TRBV19 and TRBJ2-7, with 8 positions matching TRBD1. Germline assignment: CDR1 LNHDA and CDR2 SQIVND (reference sequence). This CDR3 has 14 residues. The ends lost 4 bases at V and 3 bases at J; junction bases unmatched: 5. The CDR3 region is CASSTRQGYYEQYF. CDR3 bases: TGTGCCAGTAGTACCAGACAGGGGTACTACGAGCAGTACTTC. Together with reference TRBV19 and TRBJ2-7, the CDR3 gives the full variable domain: DGGITQSPKYLFRKEGQNVTLSCEQNLNHDAMYWYRQDPGQGLRLIYYSQIVNDFQKGDIAEGYSVSREKKESFPLTVTSAQKNPTAFYLCASSTRQGYYEQYFGPGTRLTVT.

This clonotype turned up a few times. The chain has TRBV10-3 and TRBJ1-3, with D possibly matching TRBD1 (6 bases). V lost 4 bases and J 0 bases, leaving 7 bases between the germline ends. CDR1 is ENHRY and CDR2 is SYGVKD in the germline V gene. This CDR3 has 14 amino acids. The CDR3 DNA sequence: TGTGCCATCAGTGGGACAGACTCTGGAAACACCATATATTTT. This gives the protein CAISGTDSGNTIYF.